These 28 T cell receptor beta chains originate from one sample sequenced in a study of T cell clonality in common variable immunodeficiency. The method was immunoSEQ multiplex PCR; TCRdb's version includes in-frame clones alone and lacks a portion of them. This sample has fewer than 65,000 clones, each found more than once. Material: peripheral blood mononuclear cells. The receptors were sampled from a person aged 18-70 years in good health.

This clone was detected many times. Read data end 3 residues before the CDR3 end; the end is taken from the germline J gene. The chain is built from TRBV19 and TRBJ1-1; 7 positions agree with TRBD1. Germline CDR1 LNHDA, CDR2 SQIVND (reference sequence). The V and J ends lost 5 bases and 7 bases, in that order; junction bases with no gene match: 13. The CDR3 consists of 15 residues. The CDR3 here is CASSPRQGGKSEAFF. CDR3 DNA, as far as it was read: TGTGCCAGTAGTCCACGACAGGGAGGGAAGAGTGAA.

This clone was detected many times. Sequencing ends 3 residues short of the CDR3 end; the germline J gene provides the rest. The chain combines TRBV5-1 with TRBJ2-3, with TRBD1 matching over 10 bases. The germline gives CDR1 SGHRS, CDR2 YFSETQ. The J segment lost 1 base and the V segment lost 4 bases, leaving 6 bases of the junction unmatched. CDR3 length equals 16 residues. Incomplete CDR3 DNA: TGCGCCAGCAGCCCAACCGGGACAGGGGGCACAGATACG. Protein sequence: CASSPTGTGGTDT. The entire CDR3 protein is CASSPTGTGGTDTQYF.

This clone was observed a handful of times. The read ends 3 residues shy of where the CDR3 ends; the end is completed using the germline J gene. J is TRBJ2-1 and V is TRBV19; weak D call: TRBD2 (7 bases). V was cut by 6 bases and J by 8 bases, with 17 bases left in between. The CDR3 has 14 amino acids. The germline CDR1 and CDR2 sequences are LNHDA and SQIVND (reference sequence). The CDR3 DNA, read in part, is TGTGCCAGTAGGTTACAGGGTGGGAGGGATGAG. This translates into CASRLQGGRDE. The CDR3 in its entirety is CASRLQGGRDEQFF.

This clone was seen many times. The CDR3 end falls 3 residues outside the read, so it is completed with the germline J gene. This chain connects TRBV6-1 to TRBJ1-1; D may be TRBD1 (5 bases). V lost 3 bases and J lost 0, with 11 bases in between. CDR3 size: 15 residues. The germline V gene encodes CDR1 MNHNS and CDR2 SASEGT. This CDR3 is CASSDKNRMNTEAFF. The sequenced CDR3 bases are TGTGCCAGCAGTGACAAGAACAGGATGAACACTGAA.

Remarks on this clone: The read ends 3 residues before the CDR3 terminus; that terminus is restored from the germline J gene. The chain joins TRBV7-9 to TRBJ2-4, with D possibly being TRBD2 (6 bases). The CDR3 consists of 11 residues. The V gene's germline CDR1 is SEHNR and CDR2 FQNEAQ (reference sequence). Here the CDR3 reads CASSPDYGQYF. The sequenced part of the CDR3 DNA is TGTGCCAGCAGCCCGGACTATGGT.

Concerning this clone itself: The read ends 3 residues shy of where the CDR3 ends; the end is completed using the germline J gene. V usage is TRBV13 and J usage is TRBJ2-3; tentatively, D is TRBD2 (7 bases). Trimming took 4 bases from V and 3 from J, leaving 11 bases between them. The CDR3 has 14 residues. CDR1 and CDR2 (germline): PRHDT, FYEKMQ (reference sequence). The CDR3 loop is CASSWRGGTDTQYF. The covered CDR3 bases are TGTGCCAGCAGCTGGAGGGGGGGGACAGATACG.

This clone was seen at least ten times. The read ends 3 residues before the CDR3 terminus; that terminus is restored from the germline J gene. The chain joins TRBV7-2 to TRBJ2-5; a weak D match, TRBD1 (5 bases). The ends were cut back, 1 base at V and 3 bases at J, with 9 bases in the middle. Germline assignment: CDR1 SGHTA and CDR2 FQGNSA. The CDR3 runs to 14 residues. CDR3 DNA (partial): TGTGCCAGCAGCTTAGTTTCAGGGAAAGAGACC. It translates to CASSLVSGKET. The complete CDR3 reads CASSLVSGKETQYF.

This clone was observed at least ten times. The CDR3 DNA, read in part, is TGTGCCAGCAGCTTAATGGCAAGGGGAACCTACGAG. Translating it yields CASSLMARGTYE. The full CDR3 sequence reads CASSLMARGTYEQYF. The rearrangement uses TRBV7-9 and TRBJ2-7; a possible D gene is TRBD1 (5 bases). The DNA ends 3 residues before the CDR3 does, and the rest of the CDR3 is filled in from the germline J gene. Germline-derived CDR1 and CDR2 are SEHNR and FQNEAQ (reference sequence). CDR3 length: 15 amino acids. V lost 2 bases and J lost 2, with 13 bases in between.

This clone was recorded many times. At one end the junction does not follow the germline gene, possibly because of a read error. Partial CDR3 DNA: TGCGCCAGCAGCCAAGACGCTGGGGCCAACGTC. This translates into CASSQDAGANV. The complete CDR3 reads CASSQDAGANVLTF. The rearrangement links TRBV4-2 to TRBJ2-6; D is ambiguous. The read stops 3 residues short of the end of the CDR3; the missing end is completed from the germline J gene. The CDR3 extends over 14 amino acids. Germline V CDR1 and CDR2: LGHNA, YNFKEQ.

At least ten counts were recorded for this clone. The CDR3: CAWSGQGLAEAFF. The sequenced part of the CDR3 DNA is TGTGCCTGGAGTGGACAGGGCCTCGCTGAA. The V gene is TRBV30, the J gene TRBJ1-1; 7 nucleotides agree with TRBD1. The sequence runs out 3 residues before the end of the CDR3; the remainder is reconstructed from the germline J gene. J gave up 6 bases and V 1 base, and 5 bases lay outside the gene matches. Per germline, CDR1 GTSNPN and CDR2 SVGIG (reference sequence). The CDR3 consists of 13 residues.

The table lists this clone with many counts. The read finishes 3 residues shy of the CDR3 end, and the germline J gene is used to complete it. The V gene is TRBV5-4, the J gene TRBJ2-7, with 14 bases lining up with TRBD2. The CDR3 is 15 amino acids. The J segment lost 5 bases and the V segment lost 3 bases, leaving 4 bases of the junction unmatched. Germline V gene data show CDR1 as SGHNT and CDR2 as YYREEE (reference sequence). The CDR3 region is CASSWGTSGSNEQYF. CDR3 DNA, as far as it was read: TGTGCCAGCAGCTGGGGGACTAGCGGGAGCAACGAG.

This clone showed up many times. CDR3 DNA (partial): TGTGCCACCTCACTACAGGGGGTAGGGACTGAA. The encoded protein is CATSLQGVGTE. The entire CDR3 protein is CATSLQGVGTEAFF. The V gene is TRBV6-2 or TRBV6-3, the J gene TRBJ1-1; 8 positions agree with TRBD1. Read coverage stops 3 residues before the CDR3 terminus; the germline J gene supplies the remainder. The CDR3 consists of 14 residues. Germline V gene sequence: CDR1 MNHEY, CDR2 SVGEGT. Germline trimming cut 10 bases from V and 5 bases from J; bases unmatched to any gene: 12.

This clone was seen many times. The CDR3 goes on 3 residues after the read ends, and that part is filled in from the germline J gene. This chain joins TRBV6-1 and TRBJ1-2, with D perhaps TRBD1 (6 bases). This CDR3 contains 15 residues. Germline CDR1 and CDR2: MNHNS and SASEGT. This CDR3 is CASSEARGGADTYTF. The sequenced CDR3 bases are TGTGCCAGCAGTGAAGCCCGAGGGGGTGCAGATACC.

With regard to this clone: The read ends 3 residues before the CDR3 terminus; that terminus is restored from the germline J gene. This sequence joins TRBV19 and TRBJ2-3; TRBD1 aligns across 8 bases. Germline V lookup: CDR1 LNHDA, CDR2 SQIVND (reference sequence). CDR3 length equals 15 residues. CDR3 bases read: TGTGCCAGTAGTATGGGCAGACAGGGGATCGAGACG. This codes for CASSMGRQGIET. The full CDR3 is CASSMGRQGIETQYF.

This clone has at least ten counts. The read ends 3 residues early relative to the CDR3; the germline J gene fills the gap. The rearrangement uses TRBV20-1 and TRBJ2-2; D is unclear. The CDR3 consists of 13 residues. CDR1 and CDR2 from the germline V gene are DFQATT and SNEGSKA (reference sequence). The CDR3 loop is CSAMRQPDEKLFF. The covered CDR3 bases are TGCAGTGCTATGAGACAACCGGATGAAAAG.

The part of the CDR3 DNA that was read is TGTGCCAGTAGTAGGAACGCTGAGGGCTATGGT. Translated, it gives CASSRNAEGYG. The full CDR3 is CASSRNAEGYGQYF. This chain links TRBV19 with TRBJ2-4, with a tentative D call TRBD2 (5 bases). The read falls 3 residues short of the CDR3 end, and the missing part is taken from the germline J gene. The CDR3 has 14 amino acids. Per germline, CDR1 LNHDA and CDR2 SQIVND (reference sequence).

The table lists this clone with many counts. Sequencing ends 3 residues short of the CDR3 end; the germline J gene provides the rest. The gene calls are TRBV2 and TRBJ2-7; TRBD1 agrees at 7 bases. Looked up from germline, CDR1 is SNHLY and CDR2 is FYNNEI. The CDR3 runs to 16 residues. V was pared by 7 bases and J by 0 bases, with 12 bases of the junction left unmatched. The CDR3 region is CASTEPGGKSSYEQYF. The part of the CDR3 DNA that was read is TGTGCCAGCACCGAACCAGGGGGAAAGAGCTCCTACGAG.

In its sample, this clone was seen many times. The read gets to within 3 residues of the CDR3 end, and the germline J gene fills in the rest. The chain carries TRBV12-5 and TRBJ1-1; D not resolved. This CDR3 contains 12 residues. Germline V lookup: CDR1 LGHNT, CDR2 FRNRAP. The CDR3 loop reads CASGLGTEEAFF. The CDR3 bases that were read are TGTGCTAGTGGTTTGGGAACAGAAGAA.

This clone has a count of ten or more. CDR3 protein: CASSLVAIPYNSPLHF. The DNA read from the CDR3 is TGTGCCAGCAGCTTAGTGGCAATCCCCTATAATTCACCC. The chain couples TRBV7-8 to TRBJ1-6; D not resolved. With the read ending 3 residues before the CDR3 end, the germline J gene is used to fill in that end. The CDR3 extends over 16 amino acids. V lost 1 base and J 2 bases, leaving 9 bases between the germline ends. The germline gives CDR1 SGHVS, CDR2 FQNEAQ.

This clone was counted at least ten times. With the read ending 3 residues before the CDR3 end, the germline J gene is used to fill in that end. The chain carries TRBV19 and TRBJ2-1; 9 nucleotides match TRBD2. Germline trimming cut 7 bases from V and 4 bases from J; bases unmatched to any gene: 5. From germline, CDR1 is LNHDA and CDR2 SQIVND (reference sequence). The CDR3 is 14 amino acids. CDR3 region: CASTKLAGYNEQFF. Partial CDR3 DNA: TGTGCCAGTACTAAACTAGCGGGTTACAATGAG.

This clone came up a few times. Compared with germline, one end of the junction differs, possibly owing to a read error. The CDR3 goes on 3 residues after the read ends, and that part is filled in from the germline J gene. Other DNA sequences in the sample encode the same CDR3. V gene TRBV6-2 or TRBV6-3 combines with J gene TRBJ1-2; maybe TRBD1 (5 bases). This CDR3 is 16 amino acids long. CDR1 and CDR2 from the germline V gene are MNHEY and SVGEGT. CDR3 region: CASTSRPREANYGYTF. The sequenced part of the CDR3 DNA is TGTGCCAGCACCTCCCGCCCCAGGGAAGCTAACTATGGA.

There are many counts of this clone. The sequence runs out 3 residues before the end of the CDR3; the remainder is reconstructed from the germline J gene. The rearrangement joins TRBV5-4 to TRBJ2-3; weak D call: TRBD1 (6 bases). CDR3 size: 13 residues. Germline assignment: CDR1 SGHNT and CDR2 YYREEE (reference sequence). Trimming removed 4 bases from V and 3 bases from J, with 9 bases in between. CDR3 sequence reads: CASSQGLTDTQYF. The DNA read from the CDR3 is TGTGCCAGCAGCCAGGGGTTGACAGATACG.

This clone occurred many times. The junction differs from germline at one of its ends, possibly a read error. The read is 3 residues too short to cover the CDR3 end, so that end is filled in from the germline J gene. This sequence joins TRBV4-2 and TRBJ2-3; TRBD2 agrees at 12 bases. Germline values: CDR1 LGHNA, CDR2 YNFKEQ. This CDR3 comprises 18 residues. CDR3 DNA (partial): TGCGCCAGCAGCCAATTCAGGGCTAGCGGGGGGGCCGGTTATACG. Translation gives CASSQFRASGGAGYT. The entire CDR3 is CASSQFRASGGAGYTQYF.

This clone occurred many times. Sequencing ends 3 residues short of the CDR3 end; the germline J gene provides the rest. The chain recombines TRBV4-2 with TRBJ1-2; D is unresolved. The CDR3 spans 15 residues. Between the trimmed V and J ends, which lost 1 base and 6 bases, there was a span of 15 bases. Germline CDR1 and CDR2: LGHNA and YNFKEQ. CDR3 DNA, as far as it was read: TGTGCCAGCAGCCAAGGTCCGAGACAAGGAGATGGC. This translates into CASSQGPRQGDG. In full, the CDR3 reads CASSQGPRQGDGYTF.

Comments on this clone: The read terminates 3 residues ahead of where the CDR3 ends, so the germline J gene completes it. V usage is TRBV7-9 and J usage is TRBJ1-2; TRBD1 is a possible D gene (5 bases). Germline CDR1 and CDR2: SEHNR and FQNEAQ (reference sequence). The CDR3 loop spans 14 amino acids. Incomplete CDR3 DNA: TGTGCCAGCAGCTTCGGGGGACGGAGGTACGAC. Translated: CASSFGGRRYD. The complete CDR3 sequence is CASSFGGRRYDYTF.

This clone was seen repeatedly, ten times or more. The read gets to within 3 residues of the CDR3 end, and the germline J gene fills in the rest. V and J are TRBV11-2 and TRBJ1-2; possible D gene TRBD1, 6 bases. V shed 6 bases and J shed 5 bases, with 16 bases lying between them. Looked up from germline, CDR1 is SGHAT and CDR2 is FQNNGV. The CDR3 spans 14 residues. CDR3 amino acids: CASRSGVGKYGYTF. CDR3 DNA (partial): TGTGCCAGCAGGTCAGGGGTAGGGAAGTATGGC.

This clone was seen only a few times. The sequenced fragment ends 3 residues before the CDR3 boundary, so the rest is inferred from the germline J gene. The gene calls are TRBV20-1 and TRBJ1-2; D is possibly TRBD1 (6 bases). The V end lost 7 bases, the J end lost 4 bases, and 16 bases lay between the germline ends. Germline V gene lookup returns CDR1 DFQATT and CDR2 SNEGSKA (reference sequence). The CDR3 spans 13 residues. CDR3 amino acids: CSGLAGVAYGYTF. The covered CDR3 bases are TGCAGTGGCCTGGCAGGGGTTGCCTATGGC.

The table lists this clone with many counts. From the germline J gene comes the end of the CDR3, since the read stops 3 residues before it. This sequence joins TRBV4-1 and TRBJ2-3; 8 nucleotides match TRBD2. Germline V CDR1 and CDR2: MGHRA, YSYEKL. V trimming: 6 bases; J trimming: 5 bases; junction bases outside the gene matches: 19. CDR3 length equals 18 residues. CDR3 residues: CASSPGLGLAGIGDTQYF. The sequenced CDR3 bases are TGCGCCAGCAGTCCAGGCTTAGGGCTAGCGGGTATAGGAGATACG.